Shown below are 15 T cell receptor beta chains from a single sample sequenced in a study of blood T cell repertoires in COVID-19. TCRdb's copy holds only in-frame clones and misses some; the assay was immunoSEQ multiplex PCR. The table shows 200,000 or so clones, with around 83% occurring only once. Sequences were obtained from peripheral blood. These receptors all come from a man aged 35-49 years who had recovered from COVID-19.

With regard to this clone: Germline is not matched at one junction end, which may reflect a read error. The V and J genes are TRBV7-7 and TRBJ2-7; D may be TRBD1 (6 bases). The CDR3 has 13 amino acids. Germline V gives CDR1 SSHAT, CDR2 FNYEAQ (reference sequence). CDR3 region: CASSAGTQYEQYF. CDR3 sequence (DNA): TGTGCTAGCAGCGCAGGGACACAGTACGAGCAGTACTTC.

The chain has TRBV11-2 and TRBJ2-3, with TRBD2 identical over 11 bases. The CDR3 has 17 residues. V lost 3 bases to trimming and J lost 8 bases; unmatched junction nucleotides: 13. Germline lookup yields CDR1 SGHAT and CDR2 FQNNGV. The CDR3 DNA reads TGTGCCAGCAGCTTCCTTAGCGGGGGGGCTTCTATCGGTACGCAGTATTTT. Translated: CASSFLSGGASIGTQYF.

The gene calls are TRBV9 and TRBJ2-2; D is possibly TRBD1 (5 bases). V gave up 2 bases and J gave up 2 bases, with 10 bases separating them. This CDR3 comprises 15 residues. The V gene's germline CDR1 is SGDLS and CDR2 YYNGEE. The CDR3 loop is CASSVTGSNTGELFF. DNA of the CDR3: TGTGCCAGCAGCGTCACAGGATCCAACACCGGGGAGCTGTTTTTT.

The genes are TRBV7-7 and TRBJ2-3; 14 bases match TRBD2. The CDR3 is 19 residues long. CDR1 and CDR2 (germline): SSHAT, FNYEAQ (reference sequence). Trimming cost V 7 bases and J 1 base; bases outside gene matches: 13. The CDR3 DNA follows: TGTGCCAGCACTTTAGGGGGACTAGCGGGAGCAGGGGGCACAGATACGCAGTATTTT. Amino acids: CASTLGGLAGAGGTDTQYF.

This chain connects TRBV5-6 to TRBJ2-7, with 9 bases aligning to TRBD2. CDR1 SGHDT and CDR2 YYEEEE come from the germline V gene. The CDR3 is 15 residues long. V shed 4 bases and J 3 bases; nucleotides not matched to a gene: 8. Written as DNA, the CDR3 is TGTGCCAGCAGCCCCGCGGGAGGGGGTAGCTACGAGCAGTACTTC. Encoded protein: CASSPAGGGSYEQYF.

The rearrangement links TRBV5-6 to TRBJ2-7; the D gene is possibly TRBD1 (5 bases). CDR3 size: 15 residues. The V and J ends lost 2 bases and 0 bases respectively, with 12 bases between them. Germline CDR1 reads SGHDT; CDR2 reads YYEEEE. CDR3 sequence (DNA): TGTGCCAGCAGCTTATACGGACAATTCTCCTACGAGCAGTACTTC. The encoded protein is CASSLYGQFSYEQYF.

V usage is TRBV9 and J usage is TRBJ2-1; TRBD2 matches at 7 bases. The trim removed 4 bases at V and 1 base at J, leaving 11 bases unmatched. Germline CDR1 reads SGDLS; CDR2 reads YYNGEE. The CDR3 length is 17 residues. Written as DNA, the CDR3 is TGTGCCAGCAGCCCCCGAGCGGGGTCGGGTTCCTACAATGAGCAGTTCTTC. Protein sequence: CASSPRAGSGSYNEQFF.

Details on this clone: This CDR3 is also generated by other DNA sequences in the sample. J is TRBJ1-1 and V is TRBV18, with 9 bases that match TRBD1. This CDR3 is built from 13 residues. The germline CDR1 and CDR2 sequences are KGHSH and LQKENI. With 3 bases clipped from V and 5 bases from J, the junction kept 1 base outside the gene matches. Here the CDR3 reads CASSPDRGTEAFF. The CDR3 DNA sequence: TGTGCCAGCTCACCCGACAGGGGGACTGAAGCTTTCTTT.

V usage is TRBV30 and J usage is TRBJ1-2, with D possibly TRBD1 on 5 matching bases. The CDR3 sequence is 13 residues long. CDR1 GTSNPN and CDR2 SVGIG come from the germline V gene (reference sequence). The V and J ends lost 5 bases and 4 bases respectively, with 14 bases between them. For the CDR3, the DNA is TGTGCCTGGGGTAGGACAAGACCCTATGGCTACACCTTC. This gives the protein CAWGRTRPYGYTF.

The rearrangement joins TRBV3-1 (or the pseudogene TRBV3-2) to TRBJ2-1, with D possibly TRBD1 on 5 matching bases. Germline V lookup: CDR1 LGHDT, CDR2 YNNKEL (reference sequence). V shed 1 base and J shed 3 bases, with 13 bases lying between them. The CDR3 has 16 residues. The CDR3 here is CASSQARVAGYNEQFF. In nucleotides, the CDR3 is TGTGCCAGCAGCCAAGCCAGGGTGGCCGGCTACAATGAGCAGTTCTTC.

The CDR3 sequence is CASSSTGGEEQYF. DNA for the CDR3: TGTGCCAGCAGCTCTACAGGGGGCGAGGAGCAGTACTTC. The chain has TRBV3-1 (or the pseudogene TRBV3-2) and TRBJ2-7, with TRBD1 matching 9 bases. V lost 5 bases, J lost 7 bases, and 6 bases stayed unmatched. The CDR3 extends over 13 amino acids. Germline CDR1 reads LGHDT; CDR2 reads YNNKEL (reference sequence).

This clone was seen only once. The V and J genes are TRBV29-1 and TRBJ1-1; D not certain. V lost 7 bases and J 0 bases, leaving 18 bases between the germline ends. Germline V gene data show CDR1 as SQVTM and CDR2 as ANQGSEA. The CDR3 loop spans 15 amino acids. The CDR3 loop reads CSASAGWAMNTEAFF. The CDR3 coding sequence is TGCAGCGCCTCAGCGGGATGGGCTATGAACACTGAAGCTTTCTTT.

The chain couples TRBV25-1 to TRBJ2-3; D may be TRBD2 (5 bases). V was shortened by 6 bases and J by 1 base, with 5 bases between the two germline ends. The CDR3 has 12 residues. Germline CDR1 reads MGHDK; CDR2 reads SYGVNS. The CDR3 loop is CASRRGTDTQYF. CDR3 nucleotides: TGTGCCAGCAGGCGGGGCACAGATACGCAGTATTTT.

The genes are TRBV10-3 and TRBJ2-5, with D tentatively TRBD2 (6 bases). V lost 6 bases and J 6 bases, leaving 20 bases between the germline ends. This CDR3 spans 15 amino acids. Germline V gives CDR1 ENHRY, CDR2 SYGVKD. The CDR3 protein is CAIREQGGFQKTQYF. The CDR3 coding sequence is TGTGCCATCAGGGAGCAGGGAGGTTTTCAGAAGACCCAGTACTTC.

The gene calls are TRBV19 and TRBJ1-3, with TRBD1 matching over 8 bases. Losses at the gene ends were 5 bases for V and 0 bases for J; bases not matched to a gene: 6. The CDR3 runs 16 residues. Germline assignment: CDR1 LNHDA and CDR2 SQIVND (reference sequence). CDR3 amino acids: CASSWTGLSSGNTIYF. CDR3 DNA: TGTGCCAGTAGTTGGACAGGGCTGAGCTCTGGAAACACCATATATTTT.